This entry describes one T cell receptor (beta chain). No antigen is known for it. The source of the sample is a study of T-cell memory formation after mild COVID-19. Study-wide results and limits: The study detected some responding clones in pre-infection memory, suggesting cross-reactive memory joined. Clones which contracted sat mainly in CM and EM if CD4+, and in EMRA if CD8+.

Constant-segment-primed 5'RACE gave TCR alpha and TCR beta cDNA libraries with sample barcodes and UMIs. TCRdb redid the calling of the 5' RACE reads with MiXCR, one entry per CDR3 protein. The repertoire holds just under 350,000 distinct CDR3 sequences, with over 10% as singletons. CDR1 is SQVTM, CDR2 ANQGSEA, per germline. The CDR3 covers 13 residues. V lost 7 bases to trimming and J lost 4 bases, with 13 bases between them. Material for sequencing was PBMCs or a T cell subset sorted from them (not recorded which). J is TRBJ1-4 and V is TRBV29-1; D remains ambiguous. The TCR originated in a young man who had mild COVID-19 (a few samples of this study predate the infection). Cell type and time point are not known. CDR3 sequence reads: CSALEPFNEKLFF. CDR3 nucleotides: TGCAGCGCACTGGAACCTTTTAATGAAAAACTGTTTTTT.